The clone carrying this T cell receptor (beta chain) occurred a few times. Its target is not known. These data are taken from a study of OX40 agonist ivuxolimab in advanced cancers. Study at large: Eligibility admitted prior anti-PD-1, anti-PD-L1 or anti-CTLA-4 therapy; roughly 40% had some.

Whole-study results and caveats: Expanded peripheral T cells had an undetermined antigen specificity. Clonal expansion from baseline to week 6 occurred in both CD4+ and CD8+ T cells.

CDR3 size: 15 residues. Trimming removed 7 bases from V and 0 bases from J, with 12 bases in between. The V gene's germline CDR1 is LNHDA and CDR2 SQIVND (reference sequence). Sequencing was performed with immunoSEQ multiplex PCR; in TCRdb, only in-frame clones are kept and a portion is missing. The sample includes about 61,000 clones, 70% to 90% of them seen just once. Systemic immunosuppression or autoimmune disease history was grounds to exclude patients. Sequenced here: CD4+ or CD8+ T cells sorted from blood, sampled in a trial of the OX40 agonist ivuxolimab. The J gene is TRBJ2-2, the V gene TRBV19; D gene uncertain. This TCR came from an adult with an advanced solid tumor such as melanoma, head and neck, liver or kidney cancer. The CDR3 coding sequence is TGTGCCAGTAAAAGGACGGAGACGAACACCGGGGAGCTGTTTTTT. Protein product: CASKRTETNTGELFF.